This T cell receptor beta chain is from a study of PD-1 blockade in classical Hodgkin lymphoma. Notes on the study in general: Still unresolved is the cause of the repertoire differences, which may be disease activity or prior therapy. Excluded were patients who started nivolumab under 1 year after ASCT, a group that had lower diversity. Complete responders entered with baseline diversity on par with newly diagnosed patients, the results showed.

Trimming shortened V by 1 base and J by 6 bases, and 14 bases separated the two germline ends. The CDR3 sequence is 15 residues long. Germline V gene lookup returns CDR1 SEHNR and CDR2 FQNEAQ (reference sequence). As to this clone: The antigen is unknown.

Some clones are missing from TCRdb's copy, which holds only in-frame ones; the method was immunoSEQ multiplex PCR. The repertoire holds around 1,600 clones, with roughly two thirds as singletons. Every patient had relapsed following autologous stem cell transplantation, and cohorts differed in brentuximab vedotin exposure. Thawed PBMCs underwent magnetic negative selection to obtain purified CD8+ T cells. Best outcomes ranged across complete response, partial response and progressive disease. Here the sequenced sample was CD8+ T cells from blood, taken at baseline. This sequence originates from a human donor with classical Hodgkin lymphoma. V gene TRBV7-9 combines with J gene TRBJ2-3; D call uncertain. The DNA of the CDR3 is TGTGCCAGCAGCTTAGAAGTCGCCTTGGAGGATACGCAGTATTTT. This translates into CASSLEVALEDTQYF.